This TCR beta chain was found in a study of long-term antiretroviral therapy in people with HIV. Study overall: Of all samples, the earliest predate the 2015 immediate-ART recommendation by about a decade. Notes on the study in general: Before ART, certain clones expanded, and these dominated the repertoire at all time points. HIV repertoires had narrower CDR3 length ranges than controls.

This clone is classed as medium-sized. Its antigen is not identified. Version v3.0 of the immunoSEQ assay ran at survey level. Produced via immunoSEQ multiplex PCR; TCRdb's table is partial and in-frame only. The sample yields 30,000 to 35,000 clones, 65% to 75% seen once. V lost 4 bases and J 3 bases, leaving 13 bases between the germline ends. The germline V gene encodes CDR1 SGHDT and CDR2 YYEEEE. The CDR3 has 14 amino acids. The sample consisted of unsorted PBMCs, taken 3 years after starting antiretroviral therapy. This sequence originates from a man aged 50 or older with HIV. The chain employs TRBV5-6 and TRBJ1-2; D unclear. CDR3: CASSPSPGDYGYTF. Written as DNA, the CDR3 is TGTGCCAGCAGCCCGTCCCCTGGGGACTATGGCTACACCTTC.